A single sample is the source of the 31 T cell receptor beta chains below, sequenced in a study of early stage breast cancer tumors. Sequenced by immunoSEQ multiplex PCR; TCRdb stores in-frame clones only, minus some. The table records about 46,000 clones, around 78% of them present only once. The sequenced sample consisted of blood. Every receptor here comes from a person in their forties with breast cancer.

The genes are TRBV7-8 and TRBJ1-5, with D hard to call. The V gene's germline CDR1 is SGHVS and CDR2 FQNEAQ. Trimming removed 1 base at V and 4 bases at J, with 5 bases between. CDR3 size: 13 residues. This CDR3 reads CASSLGRNQPQHF. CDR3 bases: TGTGCCAGCAGCTTAGGTCGGAATCAGCCCCAGCATTTT.

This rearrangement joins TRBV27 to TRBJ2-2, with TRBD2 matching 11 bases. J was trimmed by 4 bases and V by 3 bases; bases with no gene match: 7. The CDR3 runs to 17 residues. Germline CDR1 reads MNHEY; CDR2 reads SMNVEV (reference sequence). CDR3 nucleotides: TGTGCCAGCAGTTTGACTAGCGGGACGGCGAGCACCGGGGAGCTGTTTTTT. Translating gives CASSLTSGTASTGELFF.

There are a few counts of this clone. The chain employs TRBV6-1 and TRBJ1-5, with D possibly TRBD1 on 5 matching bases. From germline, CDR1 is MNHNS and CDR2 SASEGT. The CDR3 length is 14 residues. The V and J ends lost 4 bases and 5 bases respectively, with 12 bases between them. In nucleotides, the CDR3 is TGTGCCAGCAGTGGGGGCAGGGACCATCAGCCCCAGCATTTT. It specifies CASSGGRDHQPQHF.

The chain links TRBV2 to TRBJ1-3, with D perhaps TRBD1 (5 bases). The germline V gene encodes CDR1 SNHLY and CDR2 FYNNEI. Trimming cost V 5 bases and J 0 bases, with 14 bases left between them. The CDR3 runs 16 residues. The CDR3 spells CASSIRGGDSGNTIYF. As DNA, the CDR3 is TGTGCCAGCAGTATAAGGGGCGGGGACTCTGGAAACACCATATATTTT.

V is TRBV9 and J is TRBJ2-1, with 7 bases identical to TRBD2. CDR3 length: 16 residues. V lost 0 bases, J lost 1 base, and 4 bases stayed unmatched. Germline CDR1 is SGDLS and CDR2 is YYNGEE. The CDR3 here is CASSVGPGGSYNEQFF. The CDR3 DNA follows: TGTGCCAGCAGCGTAGGTCCGGGGGGATCCTACAATGAGCAGTTCTTC.

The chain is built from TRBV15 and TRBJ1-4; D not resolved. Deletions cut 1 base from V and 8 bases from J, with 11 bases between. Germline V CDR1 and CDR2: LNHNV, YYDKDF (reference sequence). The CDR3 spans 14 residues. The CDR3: CATSRVARGEKLFF. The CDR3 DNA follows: TGTGCCACCAGCAGAGTGGCCAGAGGGGAAAAACTGTTTTTT.

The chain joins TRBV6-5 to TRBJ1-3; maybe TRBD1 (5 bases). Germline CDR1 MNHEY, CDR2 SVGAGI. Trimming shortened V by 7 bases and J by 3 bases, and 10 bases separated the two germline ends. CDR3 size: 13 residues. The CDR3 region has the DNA TGTGCCAGCACCACAGGTCGTGGAAACACCATATATTTT. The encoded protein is CASTTGRGNTIYF.

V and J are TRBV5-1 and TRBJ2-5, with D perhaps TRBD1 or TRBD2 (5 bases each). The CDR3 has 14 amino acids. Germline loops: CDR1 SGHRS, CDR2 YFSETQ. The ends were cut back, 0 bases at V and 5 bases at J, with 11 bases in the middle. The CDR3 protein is CASSLAPGSETQYF. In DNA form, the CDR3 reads TGCGCCAGCAGCTTGGCCCCAGGGAGCGAGACCCAGTACTTC.

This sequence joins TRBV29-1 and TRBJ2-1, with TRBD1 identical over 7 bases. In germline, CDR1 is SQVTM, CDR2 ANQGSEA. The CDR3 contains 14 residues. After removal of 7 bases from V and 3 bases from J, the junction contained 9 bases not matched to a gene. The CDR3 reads CSASRDSDYNEQFF. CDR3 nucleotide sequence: TGCAGCGCTTCCCGGGACAGTGACTACAATGAGCAGTTCTTC.

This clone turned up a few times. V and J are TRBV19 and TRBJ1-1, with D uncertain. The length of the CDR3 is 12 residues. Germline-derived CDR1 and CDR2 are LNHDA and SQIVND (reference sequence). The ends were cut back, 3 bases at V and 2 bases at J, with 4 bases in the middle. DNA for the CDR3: TGTGCCAGTAGTATCTCAAACACTGAAGCTTTCTTT. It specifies CASSISNTEAFF.

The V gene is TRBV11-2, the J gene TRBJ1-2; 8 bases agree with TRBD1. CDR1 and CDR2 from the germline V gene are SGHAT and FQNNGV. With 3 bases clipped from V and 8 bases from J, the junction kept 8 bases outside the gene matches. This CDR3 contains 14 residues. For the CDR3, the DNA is TGTGCCAGCAGCTTTGCACAGGGGGTCGAGGGCTACACCTTC. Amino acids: CASSFAQGVEGYTF.

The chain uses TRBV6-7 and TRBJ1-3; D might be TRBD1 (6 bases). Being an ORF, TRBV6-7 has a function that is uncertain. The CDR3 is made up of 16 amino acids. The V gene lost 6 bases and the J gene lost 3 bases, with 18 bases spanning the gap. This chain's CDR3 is CASRPPQGMLGNTIYF. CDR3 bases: TGTGCCAGCAGGCCCCCACAGGGAATGCTTGGAAACACCATATATTTT.

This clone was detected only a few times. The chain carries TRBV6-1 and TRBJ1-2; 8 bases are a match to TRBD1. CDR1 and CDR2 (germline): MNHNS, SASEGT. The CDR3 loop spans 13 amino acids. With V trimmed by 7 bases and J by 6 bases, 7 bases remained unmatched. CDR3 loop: CASILDRVDGYTF. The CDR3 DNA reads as TGTGCCAGCATCCTGGACAGGGTAGATGGCTACACCTTC.

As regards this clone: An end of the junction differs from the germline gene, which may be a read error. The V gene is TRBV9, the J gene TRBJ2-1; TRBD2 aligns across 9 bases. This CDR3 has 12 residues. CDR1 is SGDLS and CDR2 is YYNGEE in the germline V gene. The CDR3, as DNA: TGTGCCAGCAGCGCAAATAGCGGGAGTAGGCTCTTC. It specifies CASSANSGSRLF.

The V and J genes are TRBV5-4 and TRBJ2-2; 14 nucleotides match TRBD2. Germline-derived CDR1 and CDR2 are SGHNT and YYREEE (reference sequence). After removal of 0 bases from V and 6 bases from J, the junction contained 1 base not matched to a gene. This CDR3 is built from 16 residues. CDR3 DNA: TGTGCCAGCAGCTTGGGGGGACTAGCGGGAGCCGGGGAGCTGTTTTTT. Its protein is CASSLGGLAGAGELFF.

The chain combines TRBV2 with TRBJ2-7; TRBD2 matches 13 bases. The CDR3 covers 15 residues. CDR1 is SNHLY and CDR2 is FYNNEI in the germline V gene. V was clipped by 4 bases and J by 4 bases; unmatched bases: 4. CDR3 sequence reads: CASSAGTSGIYEQYF. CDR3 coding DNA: TGTGCCAGCAGTGCCGGGACTAGCGGGATATACGAGCAGTACTTC.

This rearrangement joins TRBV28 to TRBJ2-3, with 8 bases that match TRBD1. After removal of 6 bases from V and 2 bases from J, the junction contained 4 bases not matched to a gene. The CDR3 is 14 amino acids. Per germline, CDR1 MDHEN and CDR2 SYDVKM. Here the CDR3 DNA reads TGTGCCAGCAGCCCCAGGGGGCACACAGATACGCAGTATTTT. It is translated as CASSPRGHTDTQYF.

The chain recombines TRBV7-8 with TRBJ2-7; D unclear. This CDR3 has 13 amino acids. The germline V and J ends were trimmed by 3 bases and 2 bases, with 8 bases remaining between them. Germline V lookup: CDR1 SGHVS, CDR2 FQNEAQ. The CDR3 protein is CASSFARTYEQYF. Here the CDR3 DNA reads TGTGCCAGCAGCTTCGCGCGTACCTACGAGCAGTACTTC.

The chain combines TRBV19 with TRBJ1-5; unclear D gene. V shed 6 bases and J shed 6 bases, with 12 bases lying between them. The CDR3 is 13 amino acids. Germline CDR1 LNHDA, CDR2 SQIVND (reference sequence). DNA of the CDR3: TGTGCCAGTAGATTCGGCCCTGGTCAGCCCCAGCATTTT. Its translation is CASRFGPGQPQHF.

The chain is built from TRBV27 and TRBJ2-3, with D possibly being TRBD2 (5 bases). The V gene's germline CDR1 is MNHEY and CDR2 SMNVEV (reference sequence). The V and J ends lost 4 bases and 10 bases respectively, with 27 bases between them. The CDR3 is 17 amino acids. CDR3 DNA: TGTGCCAGCAGTTCGGAAGGTAGAGGGCAGAAAATTTGGGCGCAGTATTTT. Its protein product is CASSSEGRGQKIWAQYF.

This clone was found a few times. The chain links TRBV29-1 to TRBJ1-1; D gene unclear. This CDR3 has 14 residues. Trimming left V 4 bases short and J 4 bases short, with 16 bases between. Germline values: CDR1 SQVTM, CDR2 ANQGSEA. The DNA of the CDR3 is TGCAGCGTTGTAGCCCAGTCAGTTGGCACTGAAGCTTTCTTT. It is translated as CSVVAQSVGTEAFF.

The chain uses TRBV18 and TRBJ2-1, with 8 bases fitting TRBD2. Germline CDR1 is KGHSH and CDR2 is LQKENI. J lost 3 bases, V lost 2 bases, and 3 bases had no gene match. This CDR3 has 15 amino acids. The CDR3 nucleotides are TGTGCCAGCTCACCAGCGGCGGGAGGCTACAATGAGCAGTTCTTC. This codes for CASSPAAGGYNEQFF.

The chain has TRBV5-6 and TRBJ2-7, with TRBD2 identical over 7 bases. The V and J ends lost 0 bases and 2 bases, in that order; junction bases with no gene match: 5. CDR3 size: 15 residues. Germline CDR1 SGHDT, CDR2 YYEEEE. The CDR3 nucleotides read TGTGCCAGCAGCTTGGTCGGGCTAGCGGCCTACGAGCAGTACTTC. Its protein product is CASSLVGLAAYEQYF.

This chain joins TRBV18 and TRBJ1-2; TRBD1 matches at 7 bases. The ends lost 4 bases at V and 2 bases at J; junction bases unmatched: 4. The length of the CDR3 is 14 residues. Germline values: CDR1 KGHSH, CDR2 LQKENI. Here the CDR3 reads CASSLGTANYGYTF. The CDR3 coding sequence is TGTGCCAGCTCACTTGGGACAGCGAACTATGGCTACACCTTC.

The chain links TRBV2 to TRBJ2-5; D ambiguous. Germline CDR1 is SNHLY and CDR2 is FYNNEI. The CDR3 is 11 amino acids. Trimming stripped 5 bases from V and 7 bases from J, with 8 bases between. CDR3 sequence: CASSPSGTQYF. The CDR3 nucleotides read TGTGCCAGCAGTCCCTCCGGGACCCAGTACTTC.

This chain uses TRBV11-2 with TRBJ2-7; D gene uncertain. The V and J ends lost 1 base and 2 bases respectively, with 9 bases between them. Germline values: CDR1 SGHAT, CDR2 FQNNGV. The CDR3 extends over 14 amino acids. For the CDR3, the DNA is TGTGCCAGCAGCTTAGCGTCAAAGACCTACGAGCAGTACTTC. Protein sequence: CASSLASKTYEQYF.

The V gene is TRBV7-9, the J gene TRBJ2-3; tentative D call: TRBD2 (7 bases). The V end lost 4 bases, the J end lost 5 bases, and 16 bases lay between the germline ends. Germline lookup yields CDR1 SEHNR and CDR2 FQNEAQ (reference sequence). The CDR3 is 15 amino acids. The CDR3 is CASSYEGGAKDTQYF. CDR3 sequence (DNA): TGTGCCAGCAGCTACGAGGGGGGGGCTAAAGATACGCAGTATTTT.

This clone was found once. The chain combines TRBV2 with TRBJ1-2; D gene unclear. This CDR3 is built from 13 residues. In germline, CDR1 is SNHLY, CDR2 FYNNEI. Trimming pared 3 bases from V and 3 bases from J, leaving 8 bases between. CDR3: CASSDPTYYGYTF. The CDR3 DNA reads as TGTGCCAGCAGTGACCCGACTTACTATGGCTACACCTTC.

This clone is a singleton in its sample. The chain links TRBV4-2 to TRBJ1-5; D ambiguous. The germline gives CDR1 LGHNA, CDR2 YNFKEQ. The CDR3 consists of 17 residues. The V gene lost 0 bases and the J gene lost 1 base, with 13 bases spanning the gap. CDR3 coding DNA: TGTGCCAGCAGCCAAGATTCTGGCGTTCTAAGCAATCAGCCCCAGCATTTT. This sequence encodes CASSQDSGVLSNQPQHF.

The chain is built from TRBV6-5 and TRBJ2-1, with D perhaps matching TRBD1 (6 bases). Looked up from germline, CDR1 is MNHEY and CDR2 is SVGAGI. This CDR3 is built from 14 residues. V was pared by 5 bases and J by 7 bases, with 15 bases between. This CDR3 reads CASSLDNGQNEQFF. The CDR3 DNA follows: TGTGCCAGCAGTCTTGACAACGGACAGAATGAGCAGTTCTTC.

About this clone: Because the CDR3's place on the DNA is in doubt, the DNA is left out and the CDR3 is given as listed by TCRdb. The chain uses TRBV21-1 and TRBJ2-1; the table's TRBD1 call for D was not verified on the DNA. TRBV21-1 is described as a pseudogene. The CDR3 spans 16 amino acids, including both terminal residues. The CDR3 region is CASSKWGQGAGEEQFF.